This passage covers 8 T cell receptor beta chains from one sample sequenced in a study of synovial regulatory T cells in juvenile arthritis. Clones were read by immunoSEQ multiplex PCR, and TCRdb kept only the in-frame ones, dropping some. This sample's table reports 10,000 or so clones. The specimen sequenced was Treg cells from blood. Documented subset: remaining (HLA-DR-negative) circulating blood Treg cells. These receptors originate from a donor aged 2-30 years with juvenile idiopathic arthritis.

The chain recombines TRBV5-1 with TRBJ1-5. Looked up from germline, CDR1 is SGHRS and CDR2 is YFSETQ. The CDR3 runs 13 residues. Only the protein is on record. CDR3 amino acids: CASSLGGYQPQHF. The variable domain in full, with the rest retrieved from reference TRBV5-1 and TRBJ1-5, is KAGVTQTPRYLIKTRGQQVTLSCSPISGHRSVSWYQQTPGQGLQFLFEYFSETQRNKGNFPGRFSGRQFSNSRSEMNVSTLELGDSALYLCASSLGGYQPQHFGDGTRLSIL.

This chain links TRBV5-4 with TRBJ1-2. CDR1 and CDR2 from the germline V gene are SGHNT and YYREEE (reference sequence). The CDR3 runs to 17 residues. No DNA is listed. The CDR3 spells CASSYRWGTVGPYGYTF.

Here the CDR3 reads CASSIRGGGNLGNQPQHF. The rearrangement joins TRBV19 to TRBJ1-5. CDR1 is LNHDA, CDR2 SQIVND, per germline (reference sequence). The CDR3 is made up of 18 amino acids. No DNA sequence was recorded.

The V call is TRBV16, the J call TRBJ1-4. In germline, CDR1 is KGHSY, CDR2 FQNENV. The CDR3 contains 12 residues. Only the protein is on record. The CDR3 loop is CASSPLREKLFF.

The chain links TRBV16 to TRBJ1-5; TCRdb proposes TRBD1, but this gene call is untestable without DNA. CDR3 length equals 14 residues. A DNA sequence was not provided. Per the germline V gene, CDR1 is KGHSY and CDR2 is FQNENV. The CDR3 region is CASSQSPGYQPQHF.

The J gene is TRBJ1-4, the V gene TRBV7-7. CDR1 and CDR2 (germline): SSHAT, FNYEAQ (reference sequence). The CDR3 contains 14 residues. Only the protein is on record. The CDR3 sequence: CASSPGPINEKLFF.

The rearrangement links TRBV5-1 to TRBJ1-1; the TRBD1 assignment by TCRdb is unverifiable without DNA. The germline V gene encodes CDR1 SGHRS and CDR2 YFSETQ. The CDR3 sequence is 12 residues long. The DNA sequence is not available. CDR3 loop: CASSPGHYEAFF. The full variable domain, its missing parts supplied by reference TRBV5-1 and TRBJ1-1, is KAGVTQTPRYLIKTRGQQVTLSCSPISGHRSVSWYQQTPGQGLQFLFEYFSETQRNKGNFPGRFSGRQFSNSRSEMNVSTLELGDSALYLCASSPGHYEAFFGQGTRLTVV.

The V and J genes are TRBV5-1 and TRBJ1-2; the D call from TCRdb, TRBD1, cannot be confirmed without DNA. The V gene's germline CDR1 is SGHRS and CDR2 YFSETQ. The CDR3 runs 13 residues. No DNA is listed. The chain's CDR3 is CASSFQQGDGYTF.